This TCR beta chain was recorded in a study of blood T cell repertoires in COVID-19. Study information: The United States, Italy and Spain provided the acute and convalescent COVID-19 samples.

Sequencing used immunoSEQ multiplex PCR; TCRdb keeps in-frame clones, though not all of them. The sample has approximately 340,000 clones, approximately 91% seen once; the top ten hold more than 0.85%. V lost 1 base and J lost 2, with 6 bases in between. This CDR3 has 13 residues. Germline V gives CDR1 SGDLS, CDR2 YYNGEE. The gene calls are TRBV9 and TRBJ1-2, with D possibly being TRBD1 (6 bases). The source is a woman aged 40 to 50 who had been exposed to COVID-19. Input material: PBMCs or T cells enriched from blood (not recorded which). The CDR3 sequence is CASSVQGNYGYTF. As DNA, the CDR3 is TGTGCCAGCAGCGTACAGGGGAACTATGGCTACACCTTC.